This T cell receptor (beta chain) was identified in a study of a mutant IDH1 vaccine in newly diagnosed glioma (dated by TCRdb to the early 2020s). A note on the overall study: In the chemotherapy-containing groups, vaccination started alongside temozolomide cycles, whereas in patients who had radiotherapy alone it started 4-6 weeks after radiotherapy. Of the roughly 34 treated patients, approximately 62% were male and roughly 40% were female, and a mean age of approximately 40 years was recorded. Prior to enrollment, patients had been given standard therapy consisting of radiotherapy alone, temozolomide alone, or radiochemotherapy with temozolomide, with the combination given to most patients. Visit V12 was the week-35 safety follow-up and visit V13 was the week-47 end of study. Peripheral blood was drawn at six visits: V03 (baseline), V05, V07, V10, V12 and V13. For exploratory analyses, around 26 treated patients had longitudinal TCRB deep sequencing done wherever samples were available. What the authors observed across the whole study: The authors noted that analyses of patient blood samples could not be reproduced because of sample limitations. No apparent relationship was observed between pseudoprogression and alterations in the top peripheral T cell clonotypes detected by TCRB sequencing. Selection of PBMC samples for TCRB deep sequencing was based on availability. Immune responses induced by the vaccine were seen in approximately 93% of patients across multiple MHC alleles.

Worth noting for this clone: Its antigen is unknown. Base qualities are not recorded, but no much larger clone differs from it by a single base.

Libraries were prepared through the immunoSEQ multiplex PCR assay. Rearranged TCR beta chain sequences were amplified with the hsTCRB Kit following the manufacturer's protocol. TCRB libraries were sequenced on an Illumina MiSeq. Turning to the authors' computational methods: Demultiplexing, trimming and gene mapping were performed with the kit vendor's proprietary platform. In TCRdb, the immuneACCESS table is reduced to in-frame sequences with V and J assigned. These tables do not hold every clone; where another copy was compared, an unresolved V gene accounts for under half, and the others remain unexplained. The V and J calls and clone size are taken from that table; D and trimming were inferred from the DNA. This sample is represented by 43,000 or so clones; roughly 92% of them were singletons. Around 2% of the sample rests with the top ten. The time point label corresponds to: week 35, safety follow-up. A 20-mer mutant IDH1 peptide at 300 micrograms in Montanide made up each vaccine dose, which was injected subcutaneously together with topical imiquimod. Patients received eight vaccinations in weeks 1, 3, 5, 7, 11, 15, 19 and 23, corresponding to visits V03 through V10. All donors had newly diagnosed IDH1-mutant astrocytomas of WHO grade 3 or 4 that showed loss of nuclear ATRX. The samples were drawn from NOA16, a multicentre, single-arm, open-label phase I trial in Germany that tested a mutant IDH1 peptide vaccine in humans for the first time. Genomic DNA for TCRB sequencing was extracted from EDTA blood using the DNeasy Blood and Tissue Kit.

This clonotype was sampled from a middle-aged man with glioma. The material sequenced was PBMCs, taken from a glioma patient whose treatment included an IDH1 peptide vaccine.

The CDR3: CAWRNTGRGKLFF. The sequence in DNA is TGTGCCTGGAGAAACACAGGGCGGGGAAAACTGTTTTTT. The sequence joins TRBV30 to TRBJ1-4; the D region possibly corresponds to TRBD1 (6 bases align). The germline V gene (reference sequence) yields GTSNPN for CDR1 and SVGIG for CDR2. V and J lose 3 bases and 10 bases, and a span of 15 bases separates them. Including the terminal cysteine and phenylalanine, the CDR3 comprises 13 residues. Of the read, only the CDR3 DNA is kept; its 39 bases are in frame from base 1.